The source of this T cell receptor (beta chain) is a study of shared clonotypes between healthy human individuals. Repertoires were generated with immunoSEQ multiplex PCR, while TCRdb's copy carries only in-frame clones and drops some. The data show some 900,000 clones, about 80% seen once. Looked up from germline, CDR1 is MNHEY and CDR2 is SMNVEV (reference sequence). This CDR3 is built from 14 residues. The V and J ends lost 5 bases and 6 bases respectively, with 11 bases between them. The receptor's source is a man between 18 and 29 years old in good health. The sequenced material came from memory CD4+ T cells sorted from blood. The sample's subset: CD45RA-negative fraction. J is TRBJ1-6 and V is TRBV27; a possible D gene is TRBD1 (6 bases). CDR3 nucleotide sequence: TGTGCCAGCAGTCTCCGGGACATTAATTCACCCCTCCACTTT. The encoded protein is CASSLRDINSPLHF.